The rows below give T cell receptor beta chains drawn from one sample of a study of cytomegalovirus exposure and HLA in healthy donors. Produced via immunoSEQ multiplex PCR; TCRdb's table is partial and in-frame only. The table records approximately 150,000 clones, about 75% of them present only once. The source material was PBMCs. The origin of the receptors is a man aged 18 to 30 in good health and CMV-seropositive. The CDR3 runs from the conserved cysteine through the conserved F or W. A D gene is named only where the DNA matches it firmly. Clone size is not always given. Where it is, it says once, few, many or a class for expanded clones.

j_call | cdr3_length | d_call | v_call | clone_size | cdr3_aa | cdr3_nt
TRBJ1-5 | 15 | - | TRBV10-1 | - | CASRGDIRVGQPQHF | TGCGCCAGCAGAGGGGATATCAGGGTTGGGCAGCCCCAGCATTTT
TRBJ2-7 | 14 | TRBD2 | TRBV5-1 | - | CASSLVLAGVEQYF | TGCGCCAGCAGCTTGGTATTAGCGGGAGTTGAGCAGTACTTC
TRBJ2-5 | 13 | - | TRBV11-2 | - | CASSPQIQETQYF | TGTGCCAGCAGCCCCCAGATTCAAGAGACCCAGTACTTC
TRBJ2-7 | 17 | - | TRBV21-1 | - | CASSKERGSGGEYEQYF | TGTGCCAGCAGCAAAGAGAGGGGTAGCGGGGGAGAGTACGAGCAGTACTTC
TRBJ2-3 | 14 | - | TRBV6-6 | - | CASSFGQSTDTQYF | TGTGCCAGCAGTTTCGGACAGAGCACAGATACGCAGTATTTT
TRBJ2-1 | 17 | TRBD2 | TRBV9 | - | CASSPRGGGSSYNEQFF | TGTGCCAGCAGCCCTCGGGGCGGGGGGAGCTCCTACAATGAGCAGTTCTTC
TRBJ2-5 | 15 | - | TRBV27 | - | CASSLTQGHQETQYF | TGTGCCAGCAGTTTAACACAGGGTCACCAAGAGACCCAGTACTTC
TRBJ2-7 | 15 | TRBD2 | TRBV7-8 | - | CASSLGSATSGKQYF | TGTGCCAGCAGCTTAGGGTCCGCGACTAGCGGCAAGCAGTACTTC
TRBJ2-1 | 16 | - | TRBV19 | - | CASSIPGARLADEQFF | TGTGCCAGTAGTATTCCGGGGGCTAGACTAGCCGATGAGCAGTTCTTC
TRBJ2-7 | 16 | - | TRBV6-4 | - | CASIRLTGLAYYEQYF | TGTGCCAGCATCAGACTTACCGGGCTAGCCTACTACGAGCAGTACTTC
TRBJ2-3 | 15 | - | TRBV13 | - | CASSAISNYTDTQYF | TGTGCCAGCAGCGCCATTAGTAATTACACAGATACGCAGTATTTT
TRBJ2-1 | 17 | TRBD2 | TRBV4-1 | - | CASSQGLARSSYNEQFF | TGCGCCAGCAGCCAGGGACTAGCGAGATCCTCCTACAATGAGCAGTTCTTC
TRBJ2-1 | 15 | - | TRBV18 | - | CASSPPWAGPNEQFF | TGTGCCAGCTCACCACCGTGGGCGGGTCCAAATGAGCAGTTCTTC
TRBJ2-7 | 17 | - | TRBV9 | - | CASSVTPVWGPDYEQYF | TGTGCCAGCAGCGTGACTCCGGTTTGGGGCCCGGACTACGAGCAGTACTTC
TRBJ2-1 | 15 | - | TRBV6-6 | - | CASSATGTGYNEQFF | TGTGCCAGCAGTGCTACCGGGACTGGCTACAATGAGCAGTTCTTC
TRBJ1-5 | 16 | TRBD1 | TRBV27 | - | CASSLSKGGAGQPQHF | TGTGCCAGCAGTTTATCGAAAGGGGGCGCGGGTCAGCCCCAGCATTTT
TRBJ2-3 | 16 | TRBD2 | TRBV5-1 | - | CASSPISGSVADTQYF | TGCGCCAGCAGCCCGATAAGCGGGAGTGTGGCAGATACGCAGTATTTT
TRBJ2-2 | 14 | TRBD2 | TRBV29-1 | - | CSARAGGRTGELFF | TGCAGCGCCCGGGCGGGAGGTCGCACCGGGGAGCTGTTTTTT
TRBJ1-5 | 12 | - | TRBV15 | - | CATSRALGPQHF | TGTGCCACCAGCAGAGCCCTCGGGCCCCAGCATTTT
TRBJ1-2 | 13 | - | TRBV2 | - | CASKAGANYGYTF | TGTGCCAGCAAGGCAGGGGCTAACTATGGCTACACCTTC
TRBJ2-2 | 16 | - | TRBV7-3 | - | CASSRLGGRNTGELFF | TGTGCCAGCAGCCGCTTAGGGGGTCGAAACACCGGGGAGCTGTTTTTT
TRBJ2-1 | 13 | - | TRBV5-1 | few | CASSLDGPNEQFF | TGCGCCAGCAGCTTGGACGGTCCCAATGAGCAGTTCTTC
TRBJ2-3 | 12 | - | TRBV28 | - | CASRADLGTQYF | TGTGCCAGCAGGGCGGACTTAGGTACGCAGTATTTT
TRBJ2-3 | 12 | - | TRBV5-5 | - | CASSLLLDTQYF | TGTGCCAGCAGCTTGTTACTGGATACGCAGTATTTT
TRBJ2-1 | 15 | TRBD1 | TRBV6-5 | - | CASSYSTGTDNEQFF | TGTGCCAGCAGTTACTCGACCGGGACAGACAATGAGCAGTTCTTC
TRBJ1-4 | 15 | - | TRBV7-9 | - | CSSSPLRGGDEKLFF | TGTTCCAGCAGCCCATTACGGGGGGGAGATGAAAAACTGTTTTTT
TRBJ2-2 | 14 | - | TRBV29-1 | - | CSTLDTKNTGELFF | TGCAGCACCCTGGACACGAAGAACACCGGGGAGCTGTTTTTT